The 3 T cell receptor delta chains listed next were all sequenced from one sample in a study of human gamma delta and Vdelta1 T cells. TCRdb used CATT to re-call clones from the PCR reads. The table includes 13,000 or so delta-chain clones, around 49% detected once. These receptors' antigens are unknown. The sample consisted of Vdelta1 gamma-delta T cells from blood grown in culture (DOT cells). The receptors shown here come from a human donor in good health.

The chain links TRDV1 to TRDJ1, with D perhaps TRDD2 (5 bases). Per the germline V gene, CDR1 is TSWWSYY and CDR2 is QGS. The CDR3 has 21 residues. V was trimmed by 5 bases and J by 0 bases, leaving 31 bases between them. CDR3 DNA: TGTGCTCTTGGGCTTCCCCCGGCGGCCGTCTCGAGGATTAAGCACACCGATAAACTCATCTTT. Translation: CALGLPPAAVSRIKHTDKLIF.

The V call is TRDV1, the J call TRDJ1, with D uncertain. The V gene lost 2 bases and the J gene lost 0 bases, with 10 bases spanning the gap. This CDR3 comprises 15 residues. Germline V CDR1 and CDR2: TSWWSYY, QGS. The CDR3 protein is CALGEGPPYTDKLIF. DNA of the CDR3: TGTGCTCTTGGGGAAGGCCCCCCGTACACCGATAAACTCATCTTT.

The chain uses TRDV1 and TRDJ2; 7 bases agree with TRDD3. V gave up 2 bases and J gave up 2 bases; unmatched junction bases: 14. CDR3 length equals 19 residues. The germline gives CDR1 TSWWSYY, CDR2 QGS. The chain's CDR3 is CALGELGSGGFGLTAQLFF. Written as DNA, the CDR3 is TGTGCTCTTGGGGAATTAGGGTCCGGGGGATTTGGCTTGACAGCACAACTCTTCTTT.